The clone carrying this T cell receptor (beta chain) occurred many times. The data belong to a study of read filtering for tumor transcriptome and immune sequencing. Study at large: The cohort had over 16 men and over twelve women aged roughly 40 to 90, mean roughly 65 years. RNA-seq yielded only about 80 to 1,400 TCR reads, IR-seq about 4 to 10.27 million.

Trimming removed 2 bases from V and 2 bases from J, with 13 bases in between. Germline CDR1 LGHDT, CDR2 YNNKEL (reference sequence). This CDR3 is built from 15 residues. Molecular barcoded adaptors covering alpha/delta and beta/gamma chains were used on roughly 400 ng RNA. TCRdb reprocessed the reads with MiXCR, giving one entry per CDR3 protein. The sample gives approximately 62,000 distinct CDR3 sequences, roughly a fifth of which show up once; roughly 11% is in the top ten. V usage is TRBV3-1 and J usage is TRBJ2-7; D ambiguous. The receptor was derived from a donor over 35 with multiple myeloma. The sequenced sample was a population of CD138-negative cells sorted from bone marrow. CDR3 residues: CASSQSALDPYEQYF. The CDR3 bases are TGTGCCAGCAGCCAATCGGCTCTCGACCCCTACGAGCAGTACTTC.